These 13 T cell receptor beta chains came from one sample sequenced in a study of Graves' ophthalmopathy and Graves' hyperthyroidism. Amplification from RNA transcripts yielded the TCR beta CDR3 regions. Second-round multiplex PCR came after a first-round RT-PCR that employed HTBI primers. TCRdb reanalysed the multiplex PCR reads using MiXCR and keeps one entry per CDR3 protein. The sample holds just over 400,000 distinct CDR3 sequences, 20% to 25% seen once. Sequencing was done on a sample of peripheral blood. The source is a woman younger than 30 with stable Graves' hyperthyroidism.

This clonotype came up many times. This rearrangement joins TRBV7-3 to TRBJ1-2; weak D call: TRBD1 (6 bases). Trimming pared 5 bases from V and 3 bases from J, leaving 16 bases between. From germline, CDR1 is SGHTA and CDR2 FQGTGA. The CDR3 loop spans 15 amino acids. The CDR3 DNA reads TGTGCCAGCAGCCAGACAGGTTTGACCGACTATGGCTACACCTTC. Protein sequence: CASSQTGLTDYGYTF.

This clonotype was found many times. The rearrangement links TRBV6-1 to TRBJ2-7; 10 bases are a match to TRBD2. CDR3 size: 14 residues. Germline V gene data show CDR1 as MNHNS and CDR2 as SASEGT. The junction had 5 bases not matched to a gene; V was cut back by 6 bases and J by 3 bases. DNA for the CDR3: TGTGCCAGCAGGGCAAGCGGGAGGGTCTACGAGCAGTACTTC. This encodes CASRASGRVYEQYF.

At least ten counts were recorded for this clonotype. The gene calls are TRBV20-1 and TRBJ2-2; TRBD1 matches 10 bases. Trimming took 3 bases from V and 7 from J; bases not matched to a gene: 5. The CDR3 is 14 residues long. Germline CDR1 and CDR2: DFQATT and SNEGSKA (reference sequence). CDR3 amino acids: CSASFGTGVGELFF. DNA for the CDR3: TGCAGTGCTAGTTTCGGGACAGGGGTCGGGGAGCTGTTTTTT.

This chain joins TRBV12-3 or TRBV12-4 and TRBJ2-5, with 7 bases fitting TRBD1. The CDR3 is 15 residues long. Trimming took 4 bases from V and 1 from J; bases not matched to a gene: 6. CDR3 loop: CASSYPSGGQETQYF. For the CDR3, the DNA is TGTGCCAGCAGTTACCCCTCAGGGGGCCAAGAGACCCAGTACTTC.

In this sample, this clonotype turned up a few times. Germline is not matched at one junction end, which may reflect a read error. The V gene is TRBV11-2, the J gene TRBJ2-4; the D is unclear. The germline CDR1 and CDR2 sequences are SGHAT and FQNNGV. CDR3 length: 12 amino acids. For the CDR3, the DNA is TGTGCCAGCAGCTTAAGCCCCCCCATTAAGTACTTC. It translates to CASSLSPPIKYF.

The sample holds many counts of this clonotype. The chain joins TRBV10-3 to TRBJ2-5; 12 bases are a match to TRBD2. The CDR3 totals 18 residues. V dropped 4 bases and J dropped 0; count of bases not matched to a gene: 9. The germline CDR1 and CDR2 sequences are ENHRY and SYGVKD. The CDR3 is CAISAASGRAPYQETQYF. As DNA, the CDR3 is TGTGCCATCAGTGCCGCTAGCGGGAGGGCCCCATACCAAGAGACCCAGTACTTC.

There are many counts of this clonotype. This sequence joins TRBV12-3 or TRBV12-4 and TRBJ1-2; D gene ambiguous. The CDR3 runs to 15 residues. Trimming left V 2 bases short and J 4 bases short, with 14 bases between. CDR3 amino acids: CASSLPSAGIYGYTF. The CDR3 DNA sequence: TGTGCCAGCAGTTTACCTTCGGCAGGCATCTATGGCTACACCTTC.

This clonotype showed up many times. J is TRBJ1-5 and V is TRBV29-1; a possible D gene is TRBD1 (5 bases). V was pared by 4 bases and J by 3 bases, with 10 bases between. The CDR3 length is 13 residues. Germline-derived CDR1 and CDR2 are SQVTM and ANQGSEA. CDR3 sequence reads: CSVVGAINQPQHF. DNA for the CDR3: TGCAGCGTTGTAGGGGCCATCAATCAGCCCCAGCATTTT.

This clonotype was seen repeatedly, ten times or more. The V and J genes are TRBV18 and TRBJ2-7; 14 bases match TRBD2. The junction had 1 base not matched to a gene; V was cut back by 3 bases and J by 3 bases. CDR1 is KGHSH, CDR2 LQKENI, per germline. The CDR3 has 15 residues. The CDR3 sequence: CASSPTSGRDYEQYF. The CDR3 nucleotides read TGTGCCAGCTCACCGACTAGCGGGAGGGACTACGAGCAGTACTTC.

The sample holds many counts of this clonotype. The CDR3 coding sequence is TGTGCCAGCAGTTACTCGAGTCGGTACGAGCAGTACTTC. Encoded protein: CASSYSSRYEQYF. V and J are TRBV6-5 and TRBJ2-7; unclear D gene. The ends were cut back, 0 bases at V and 4 bases at J, with 7 bases in the middle. The CDR3 is 13 amino acids. Germline values: CDR1 MNHEY, CDR2 SVGAGI.

In its sample, this clonotype was seen many times. This chain's CDR3 is CASSQVARAETQYF. Written as DNA, the CDR3 is TGTGCCAGCAGCCAAGTGGCCCGAGCGGAGACCCAGTACTTC. V is TRBV4-2 and J is TRBJ2-5; D uncertain. The CDR3 sequence is 14 residues long. Germline-derived CDR1 and CDR2 are LGHNA and YNFKEQ. Trimming left V 1 base short and J 5 bases short, with 11 bases between.

The sample holds many counts of this clonotype. It may be a read error: a sequence one base away is much more abundant. This chain uses TRBV12-3 or TRBV12-4 with TRBJ2-7; 9 nucleotides agree with TRBD2. This CDR3 is 15 amino acids long. In nucleotides, the CDR3 is TGTGCCAGCAGTTTGGCCAGCGGGAGGCACTACGAGCGGTACTTC. Protein product: CASSLASGRHYERYF.

V gene TRBV25-1 combines with J gene TRBJ2-4; 10 nucleotides align to TRBD2. V dropped 3 bases and J dropped 1; count of bases not matched to a gene: 12. CDR1 MGHDK and CDR2 SYGVNS come from the germline V gene. The CDR3 has 19 residues. The CDR3 loop is CASSELAGEGVTAKNIQYF. The CDR3 nucleotides are TGTGCCAGCAGTGAGCTAGCGGGAGAAGGTGTGACGGCCAAAAACATTCAGTACTTC.